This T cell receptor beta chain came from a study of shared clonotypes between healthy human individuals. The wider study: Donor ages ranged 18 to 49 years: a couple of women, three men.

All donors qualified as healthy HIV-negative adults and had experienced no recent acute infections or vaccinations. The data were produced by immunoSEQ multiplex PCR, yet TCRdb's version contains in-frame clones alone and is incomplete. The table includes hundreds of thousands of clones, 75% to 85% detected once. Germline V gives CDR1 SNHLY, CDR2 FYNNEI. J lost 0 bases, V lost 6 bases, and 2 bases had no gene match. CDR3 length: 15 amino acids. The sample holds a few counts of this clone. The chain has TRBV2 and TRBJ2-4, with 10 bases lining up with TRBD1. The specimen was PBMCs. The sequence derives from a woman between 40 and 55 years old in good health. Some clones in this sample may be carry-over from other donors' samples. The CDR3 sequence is CASSGTGEAKNIQYF. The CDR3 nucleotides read TGTGCCAGCAGCGGGACAGGGGAAGCCAAAAACATTCAGTACTTC.